This TCR beta chain derives from a study of Graves' ophthalmopathy and Graves' hyperthyroidism. This clonotype was found a few times. Its antigen is unknown. Amplification targeted the TCR beta CDR3 regions, with RNA transcripts as the source material. First-round RT-PCR with HTBI primers preceded a second-round multiplex PCR. TCRdb processed the multiplex PCR reads anew with MiXCR; each CDR3 protein has one entry. The table has about 640,000 distinct CDR3 sequences, roughly 41% seen once; the top ten hold roughly 3.5%. V was cut by 0 bases and J by 11 bases, with 11 bases left in between. CDR1 is LGHDT, CDR2 YNNKEL, per germline (reference sequence). The CDR3 totals 12 residues. Overall study findings and caveats: For separating ophthalmopathy from stable hyperthyroidism, a 13-signature model gave around 86% sensitivity and around 80% specificity. Among thyroid clonotypes expanded above 0.001 frequency, most also appeared in blood.

This TCR derives from an adult man with Graves' ophthalmopathy. Sequencing was performed on peripheral blood. V gene TRBV3-1 combines with J gene TRBJ2-7; D is uncertain. The CDR3 nucleotides are TGTGCCAGCAGCCAAGATTCAATGGGAAAGTACTTC. Amino acid sequence: CASSQDSMGKYF.